The text below deals with one T cell receptor beta chain. As yet, its antigen is unknown. The data stem from a study of monozygotic twins with inflammatory bowel disease. Template switching introduced UMIs that contain a 6-nucleotide sample barcode. TCRdb reprocessed the 5' RACE reads and reports one entry per CDR3 protein, with no DNA. The sample has about 450,000 distinct CDR3 sequences; the top ten hold 2% to 3%. General observations from the study: Repertoire similarity did not differ between concordant and discordant twins, possibly owing to limited power. Patient repertoires may have gained variability from differing immunosuppressive treatments.

The CDR3 is made up of 13 amino acids. Germline values: CDR1 MDHEN, CDR2 SYDVKM. Sequenced: blood. This TCR was sampled from a human donor with ulcerative colitis or Crohn's disease, or a healthy co-twin of an affected twin (not recorded which). The chain has TRBV28 and TRBJ2-3. CDR3 residues: CATTGSGRDTQYF.